These 14 T cell receptor beta chains share one sample of origin, sequenced in a study of cytomegalovirus exposure and HLA in healthy donors. The PCR had 60 Vbeta and 13 Jbeta primers. Sequencing used immunoSEQ multiplex PCR; TCRdb keeps in-frame clones, though not all of them. Of around 130,000 clones in the sample, about 76% were seen once. The sequenced sample consisted of PBMCs. The receptors come from a middle-aged woman in good health and CMV-seronegative.

The CDR3 DNA reads as TGTGCCAGCAGCCAAGCTAAGTCCACCTCTGGAAACACCATATATTTT. As protein: CASSQAKSTSGNTIYF. V is TRBV14 and J is TRBJ1-3; no reliable D call. Germline CDR1 and CDR2: SGHDN and FVKESK. The CDR3 consists of 16 residues. Trimming removed 1 base at V and 0 bases at J, with 10 bases between. Together with reference TRBV14 and TRBJ1-3, the CDR3 gives the full variable domain: EAGVTQFPSHSVIEKGQTVTLRCDPISGHDNLYWYRRVMGKEIKFLLHFVKESKQDESGMPNNRFLAERTGGTYSTLKVQPAELEDSGVYFCASSQAKSTSGNTIYFGEGSWLTVV.

In regard to this clone: A junction end diverges from the germline sequence, so it may reflect a read error. J is TRBJ2-7 and V is TRBV7-9; 8 bases are a match to TRBD2. Germline assignment: CDR1 SEHNR and CDR2 FQNEAQ (reference sequence). The CDR3 runs to 11 residues. CDR3 DNA sequence: TGTGCCAGCAGCTCTCATCTGGGACTAGTCTTC. The encoded protein is CASSSHLGLVF.

The V gene is TRBV6-1, the J gene TRBJ1-2, with TRBD1 identical over 8 bases. The V gene's germline CDR1 is MNHNS and CDR2 SASEGT. This CDR3 has 16 amino acids. J gave up 4 bases and V 1 base, and 8 bases lay outside the gene matches. CDR3 DNA: TGTGCCAGCAGTGAAGAGAGACAGGGGCGTATCTATGGCTACACCTTC. This sequence encodes CASSEERQGRIYGYTF.

CDR3 sequence reads: CANTSGRATGADTQYF. CDR3 nucleotide sequence: TGTGCCAATACTAGCGGGAGGGCTACAGGAGCAGATACGCAGTATTTT. This chain uses TRBV7-3 with TRBJ2-3; 13 bases match TRBD2. The CDR3 has 16 residues. With 10 bases clipped from V and 4 bases from J, the junction kept 11 bases outside the gene matches. Germline V gene sequence: CDR1 SGHTA, CDR2 FQGTGA.

The chain uses TRBV6-1 and TRBJ2-5; D not resolved. V shed 7 bases and J shed 4 bases, with 7 bases lying between them. The CDR3 covers 11 residues. CDR1 and CDR2 (germline): MNHNS, SASEGT. The DNA for the CDR3 is TGTGCCAGCACCCCACTAGAGACCCAGTACTTC. Translating gives CASTPLETQYF.

The chain employs TRBV7-2 and TRBJ2-4; D gene unclear. Trimming took 5 bases from V and 8 from J, leaving 10 bases between them. Germline V gives CDR1 SGHTA, CDR2 FQGNSA. This CDR3 contains 12 residues. The CDR3, as DNA: TGTGCCAGCAGCAAACCCGGGTACATTCAGTACTTC. Its translation is CASSKPGYIQYF.

V is TRBV7-2 and J is TRBJ2-1; D gene uncertain. The CDR3 sequence is 16 residues long. The germline V gene encodes CDR1 SGHTA and CDR2 FQGNSA. V was pared by 5 bases and J by 5 bases, with 19 bases between. CDR3 residues: CASSVLAGSMHNEQFF. The CDR3 coding sequence is TGTGCCAGCAGCGTTCTTGCCGGGTCAATGCACAATGAGCAGTTCTTC.

This CDR3 reads CASSLGPGNTEAFF. Written as DNA, the CDR3 is TGCGCCAGCAGCTTGGGTCCCGGGAACACTGAAGCTTTCTTT. The chain combines TRBV5-1 with TRBJ1-1, with unresolved D. The ends were cut back, 0 bases at V and 1 base at J, with 7 bases in the middle. CDR3 size: 14 residues. Germline V gene data show CDR1 as SGHRS and CDR2 as YFSETQ.

This clone has a handful of counts. The junction differs from germline at one of its ends, possibly a read error. The genes are TRBV6-1 and TRBJ1-2; 7 nucleotides align to TRBD1. Germline V CDR1 and CDR2: MNHNS, SASEGT. CDR3 length: 11 residues. The CDR3 region is CASSETGHTSF. The CDR3 DNA reads as TGTGCCAGCAGTGAGACAGGGCATACTTCGTTC.

In this sample, this clone turned up a few times. At the DNA level, this CDR3 is encoded by other sequences in the same sample as well. The chain combines TRBV4-3 with TRBJ1-3, with D possibly matching TRBD1 (5 bases). The CDR3 sequence is 19 residues long. V was pared by 0 bases and J by 3 bases, with 21 bases between. Per germline, CDR1 LGHNA and CDR2 YSLEER. The CDR3, as DNA: TGCGCCAGCAGCCAAGAGGGGCCTGATGGGACTGGGAATGGAAACACCATATATTTT. The encoded protein is CASSQEGPDGTGNGNTIYF.

The V gene is TRBV7-9, the J gene TRBJ1-3; a weak D match, TRBD1 (5 bases). This CDR3 spans 13 amino acids. Germline assignment: CDR1 SEHNR and CDR2 FQNEAQ (reference sequence). V was clipped by 7 bases and J by 5 bases, with 12 bases between them. The CDR3 here is CASTPEGRNTIYF. CDR3 sequence (DNA): TGTGCCAGCACCCCGGAGGGGAGAAACACCATATATTTT.

This sequence joins TRBV19 and TRBJ2-5, with D tentatively TRBD2 (6 bases). From germline, CDR1 is LNHDA and CDR2 SQIVND (reference sequence). The length of the CDR3 is 14 residues. V shed 4 bases and J shed 5 bases, with 14 bases lying between them. CDR3 in amino acids: CASSNLREWETQYF. CDR3 in DNA: TGTGCCAGTAGTAACCTCCGGGAGTGGGAGACCCAGTACTTC.

The chain combines TRBV18 with TRBJ1-3; weak D call: TRBD1 (5 bases). Germline CDR1 is KGHSH and CDR2 is LQKENI. This CDR3 has 16 amino acids. V was cut by 3 bases and J by 0 bases, with 12 bases left in between. CDR3 sequence: CASSPLQDGSGNTIYF. The CDR3 DNA follows: TGTGCCAGCTCACCCCTACAGGACGGCTCTGGAAACACCATATATTTT. The whole variable domain, filled in from reference TRBV18 and TRBJ1-3, reads NAGVMQNPRHLVRRRGQEARLRCSPMKGHSHVYWYRQLPEEGLKFMVYLQKENIIDESGMPKERFSAEFPKEGPSILRIQQVVRGDSAAYFCASSPLQDGSGNTIYFGEGSWLTVV.

The V call is TRBV9, the J call TRBJ1-1; D remains ambiguous. The CDR3 spans 15 residues. The germline V gene encodes CDR1 SGDLS and CDR2 YYNGEE. V was trimmed by 3 bases and J by 0 bases, leaving 12 bases between them. The CDR3 spells CASSENGAMNTEAFF. DNA of the CDR3: TGTGCCAGCAGCGAGAACGGAGCCATGAACACTGAAGCTTTCTTT.